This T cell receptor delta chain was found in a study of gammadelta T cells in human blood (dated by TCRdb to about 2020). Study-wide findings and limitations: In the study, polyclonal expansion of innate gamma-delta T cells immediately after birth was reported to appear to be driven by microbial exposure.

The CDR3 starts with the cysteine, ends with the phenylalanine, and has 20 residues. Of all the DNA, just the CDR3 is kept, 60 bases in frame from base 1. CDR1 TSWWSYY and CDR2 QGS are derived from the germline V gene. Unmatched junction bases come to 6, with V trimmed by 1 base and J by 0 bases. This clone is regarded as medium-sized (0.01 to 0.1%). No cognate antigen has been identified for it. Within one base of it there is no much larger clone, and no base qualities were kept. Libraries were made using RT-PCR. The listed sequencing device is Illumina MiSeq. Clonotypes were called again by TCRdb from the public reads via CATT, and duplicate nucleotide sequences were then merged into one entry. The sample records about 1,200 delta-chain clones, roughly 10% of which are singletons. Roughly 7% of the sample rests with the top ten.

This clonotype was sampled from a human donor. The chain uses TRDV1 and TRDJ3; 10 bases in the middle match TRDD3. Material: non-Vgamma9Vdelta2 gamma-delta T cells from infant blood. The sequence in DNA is TGTGCTCTTGGGGAACCGGGGGGATACGCCAGCTCCTGGGACACCCGACAGATGTTTTTC. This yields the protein CALGEPGGYASSWDTRQMFF.